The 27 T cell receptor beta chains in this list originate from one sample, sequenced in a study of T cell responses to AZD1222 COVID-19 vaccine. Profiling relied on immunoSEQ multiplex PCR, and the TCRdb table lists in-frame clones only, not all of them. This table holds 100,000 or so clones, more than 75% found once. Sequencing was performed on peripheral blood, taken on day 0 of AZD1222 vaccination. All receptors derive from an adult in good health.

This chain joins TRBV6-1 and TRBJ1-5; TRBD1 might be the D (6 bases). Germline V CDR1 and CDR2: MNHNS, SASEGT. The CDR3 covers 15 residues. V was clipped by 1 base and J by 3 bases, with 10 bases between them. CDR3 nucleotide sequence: TGTGCCAGCAGTGAAGTAGGGGGGTACAATCAGCCCCAGCATTTT. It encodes CASSEVGGYNQPQHF.

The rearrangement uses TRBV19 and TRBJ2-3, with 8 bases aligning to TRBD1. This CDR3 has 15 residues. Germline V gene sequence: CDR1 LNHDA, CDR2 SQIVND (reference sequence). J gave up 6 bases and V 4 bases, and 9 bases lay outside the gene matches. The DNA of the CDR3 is TGTGCCAGTAGTAGGGGACAGGCTTGGGCGGATACGCAGTATTTT. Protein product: CASSRGQAWADTQYF.

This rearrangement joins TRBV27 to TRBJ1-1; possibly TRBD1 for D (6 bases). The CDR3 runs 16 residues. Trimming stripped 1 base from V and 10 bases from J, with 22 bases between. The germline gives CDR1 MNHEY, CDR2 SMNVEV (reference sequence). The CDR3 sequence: CASSLWGRTGGGSAFF. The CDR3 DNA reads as TGTGCCAGCAGTTTATGGGGGAGGACCGGGGGGGGCTCAGCTTTCTTT.

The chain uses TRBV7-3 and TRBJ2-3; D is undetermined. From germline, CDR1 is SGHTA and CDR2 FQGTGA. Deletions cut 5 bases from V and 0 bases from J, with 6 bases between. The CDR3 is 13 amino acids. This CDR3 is CASSSSSTDTQYF. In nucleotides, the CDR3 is TGTGCCAGCAGCAGCTCTAGCACAGATACGCAGTATTTT.

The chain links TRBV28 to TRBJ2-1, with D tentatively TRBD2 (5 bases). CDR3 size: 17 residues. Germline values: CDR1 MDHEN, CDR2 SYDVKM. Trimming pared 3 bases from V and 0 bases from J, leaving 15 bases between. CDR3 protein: CASSFLSGKSSYNEQFF. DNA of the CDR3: TGTGCCAGCAGTTTCCTTTCGGGGAAAAGCTCCTACAATGAGCAGTTCTTC.

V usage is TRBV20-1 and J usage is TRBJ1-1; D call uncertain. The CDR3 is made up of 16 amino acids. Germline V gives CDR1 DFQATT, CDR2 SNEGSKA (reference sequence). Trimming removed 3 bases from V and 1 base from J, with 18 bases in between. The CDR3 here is CSASRGLDLSNTEAFF. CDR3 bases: TGCAGTGCTAGTCGCGGGTTGGACCTTTCGAACACTGAAGCTTTCTTT.

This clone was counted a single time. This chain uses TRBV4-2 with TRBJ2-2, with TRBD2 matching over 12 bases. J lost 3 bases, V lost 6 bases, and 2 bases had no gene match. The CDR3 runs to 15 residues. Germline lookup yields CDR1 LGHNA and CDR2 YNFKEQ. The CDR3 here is CASSLAGGYTGELFF. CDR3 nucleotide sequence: TGTGCCAGCAGTCTAGCGGGAGGGTACACCGGGGAGCTGTTTTTT.

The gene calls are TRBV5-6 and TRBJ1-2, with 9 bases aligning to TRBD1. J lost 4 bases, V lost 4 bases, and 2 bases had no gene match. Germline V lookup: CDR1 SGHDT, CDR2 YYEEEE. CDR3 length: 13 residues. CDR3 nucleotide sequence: TGTGCCAGCAGCATGGGACAGGGCTATGGCTACACCTTC. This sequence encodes CASSMGQGYGYTF. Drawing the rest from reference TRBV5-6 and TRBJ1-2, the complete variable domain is DAGVTQSPTHLIKTRGQQVTLRCSPKSGHDTVSWYQQALGQGPQFIFQYYEEEERQRGNFPDRFSGHQFPNYSSELNVNALLLGDSALYLCASSMGQGYGYTFGSGTRLTVV.

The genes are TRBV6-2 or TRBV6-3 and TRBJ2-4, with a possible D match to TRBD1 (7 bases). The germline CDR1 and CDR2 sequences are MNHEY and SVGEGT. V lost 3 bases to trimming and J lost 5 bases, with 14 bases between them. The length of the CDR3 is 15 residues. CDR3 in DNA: TGTGCCAGCAGTTATTCATCAGGGGGGCAAAACATTCAGTACTTC. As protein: CASSYSSGGQNIQYF.

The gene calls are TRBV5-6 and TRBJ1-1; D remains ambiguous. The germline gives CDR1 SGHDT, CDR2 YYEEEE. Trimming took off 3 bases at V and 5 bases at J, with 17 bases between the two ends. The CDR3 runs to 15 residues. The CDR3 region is CASSWYAGQRTEAFF. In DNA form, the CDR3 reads TGTGCCAGCAGCTGGTACGCGGGTCAACGGACTGAAGCTTTCTTT.

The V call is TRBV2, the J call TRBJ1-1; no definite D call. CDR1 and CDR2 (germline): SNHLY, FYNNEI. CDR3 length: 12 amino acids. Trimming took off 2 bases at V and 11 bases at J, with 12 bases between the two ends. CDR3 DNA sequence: TGTGCCAGCAGTGAAATGGCCAGCGGGGCTTTCTTT. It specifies CASSEMASGAFF. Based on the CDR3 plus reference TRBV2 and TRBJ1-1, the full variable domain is EPEVTQTPSHQVTQMGQEVILRCVPISNHLYFYWYRQILGQKVEFLVSFYNNEISEKSEIFDDQFSVERPDGSNFTLKIRSTKLEDSAMYFCASSEMASGAFFGQGTRLTVV.

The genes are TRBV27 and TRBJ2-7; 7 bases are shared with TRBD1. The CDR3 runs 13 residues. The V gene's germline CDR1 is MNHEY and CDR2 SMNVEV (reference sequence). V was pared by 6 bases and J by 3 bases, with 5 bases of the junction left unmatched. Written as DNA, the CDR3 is TGTGCCAGCAGCCGGACAGGATACTACGAGCAGTACTTC. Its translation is CASSRTGYYEQYF.

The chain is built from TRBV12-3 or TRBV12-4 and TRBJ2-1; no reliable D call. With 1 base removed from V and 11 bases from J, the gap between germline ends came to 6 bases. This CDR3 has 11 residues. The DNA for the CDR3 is TGTGCCAGCAGTTTAGAACAGAAGCAGTTCTTC. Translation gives CASSLEQKQFF.

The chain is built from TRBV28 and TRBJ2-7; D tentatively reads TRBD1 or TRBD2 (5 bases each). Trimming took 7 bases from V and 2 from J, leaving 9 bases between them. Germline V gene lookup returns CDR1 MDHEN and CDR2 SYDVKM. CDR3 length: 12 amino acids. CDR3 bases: TGTGCCAGCAAAAGGGGACCCTACGAGCAGTACTTC. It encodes CASKRGPYEQYF.

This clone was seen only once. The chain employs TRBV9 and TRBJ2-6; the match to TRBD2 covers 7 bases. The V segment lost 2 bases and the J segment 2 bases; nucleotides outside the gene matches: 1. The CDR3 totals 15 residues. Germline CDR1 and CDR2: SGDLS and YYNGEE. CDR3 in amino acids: CASSVGGTGANVLTF. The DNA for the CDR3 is TGTGCCAGCAGCGTGGGAGGGACTGGGGCCAACGTCCTGACTTTC. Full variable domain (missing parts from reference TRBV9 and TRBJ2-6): DSGVTQTPKHLITATGQRVTLRCSPRSGDLSVYWYQQSLDQGLQFLIQYYNGEERAKGNILERFSAQQFPDLHSELNLSSLELGDSALYFCASSVGGTGANVLTFGAGSRLTVL.

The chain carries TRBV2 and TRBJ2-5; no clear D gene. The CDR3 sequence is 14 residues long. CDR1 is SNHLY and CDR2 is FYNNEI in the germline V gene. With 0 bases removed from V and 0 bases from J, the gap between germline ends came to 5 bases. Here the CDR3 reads CASSEAQNQETQYF. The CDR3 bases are TGTGCCAGCAGTGAAGCACAGAACCAAGAGACCCAGTACTTC.

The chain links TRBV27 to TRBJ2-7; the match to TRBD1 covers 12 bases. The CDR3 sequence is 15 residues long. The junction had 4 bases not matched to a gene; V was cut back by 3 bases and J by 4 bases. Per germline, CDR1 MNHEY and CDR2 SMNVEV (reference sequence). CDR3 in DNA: TGTGCCAGCAGTTTCCGGGGACAGGGGGCATACGAGCAGTACTTC. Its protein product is CASSFRGQGAYEQYF.

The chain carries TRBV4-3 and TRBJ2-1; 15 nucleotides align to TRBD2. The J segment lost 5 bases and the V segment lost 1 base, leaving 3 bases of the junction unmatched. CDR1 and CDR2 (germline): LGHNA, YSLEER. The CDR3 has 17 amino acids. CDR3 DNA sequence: TGCGCCAGCAGCCAAGGGACTAGCGGGAGGGCCAACAATGAGCAGTTCTTC. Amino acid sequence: CASSQGTSGRANNEQFF.

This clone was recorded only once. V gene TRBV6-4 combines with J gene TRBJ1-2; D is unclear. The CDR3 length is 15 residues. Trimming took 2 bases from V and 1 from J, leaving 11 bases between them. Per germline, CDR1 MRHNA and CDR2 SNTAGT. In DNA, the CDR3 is TGTGCCAGCAGTGACGGTGGCAGAAATAACTATGGCTACACCTTC. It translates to CASSDGGRNNYGYTF.

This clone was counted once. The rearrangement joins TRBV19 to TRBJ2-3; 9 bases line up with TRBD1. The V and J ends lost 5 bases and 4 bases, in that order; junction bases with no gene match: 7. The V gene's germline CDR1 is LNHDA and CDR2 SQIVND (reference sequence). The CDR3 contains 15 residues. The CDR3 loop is CASSFGTGSADTQYF. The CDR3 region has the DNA TGTGCCAGTAGTTTCGGGACAGGGAGCGCAGATACGCAGTATTTT.

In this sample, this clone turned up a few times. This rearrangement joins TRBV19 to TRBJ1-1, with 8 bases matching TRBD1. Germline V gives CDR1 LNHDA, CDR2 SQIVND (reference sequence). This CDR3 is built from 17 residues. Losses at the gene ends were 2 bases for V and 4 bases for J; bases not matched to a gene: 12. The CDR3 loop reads CASSIYGQGAMITEAFF. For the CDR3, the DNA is TGTGCCAGTAGTATATATGGGCAGGGGGCGATGATCACTGAAGCTTTCTTT.

The chain's CDR3 is CASSLAPYTREETQYF. The DNA for the CDR3 is TGTGCCAGCAGTTTAGCCCCCTATACCCGGGAAGAGACCCAGTACTTC. This chain links TRBV28 with TRBJ2-5, with D unclear. CDR1 MDHEN and CDR2 SYDVKM come from the germline V gene. The CDR3 runs to 16 residues. Trimming took 2 bases from V and 3 from J, leaving 16 bases between them.

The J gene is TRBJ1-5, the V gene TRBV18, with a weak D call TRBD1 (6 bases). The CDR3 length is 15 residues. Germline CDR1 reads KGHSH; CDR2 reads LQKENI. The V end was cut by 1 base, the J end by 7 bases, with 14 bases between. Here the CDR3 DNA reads TGTGCCAGCTCACCACAGGCAGGGGATAAACAGCCCCAGCATTTT. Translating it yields CASSPQAGDKQPQHF.

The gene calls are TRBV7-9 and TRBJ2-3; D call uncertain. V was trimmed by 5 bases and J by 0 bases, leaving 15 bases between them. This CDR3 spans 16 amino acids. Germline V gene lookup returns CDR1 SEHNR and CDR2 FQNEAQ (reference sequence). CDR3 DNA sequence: TGTGCCAGCAGCCTTTCGGCGGCAGCTAGCACAGATACGCAGTATTTT. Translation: CASSLSAAASTDTQYF.

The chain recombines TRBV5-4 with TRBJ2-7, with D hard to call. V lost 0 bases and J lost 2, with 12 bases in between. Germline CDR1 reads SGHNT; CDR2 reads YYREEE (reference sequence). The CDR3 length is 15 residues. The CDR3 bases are TGTGCCAGCAGCTTGGGGACGGTCGGCACCTACGAGCAGTACTTC. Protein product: CASSLGTVGTYEQYF.

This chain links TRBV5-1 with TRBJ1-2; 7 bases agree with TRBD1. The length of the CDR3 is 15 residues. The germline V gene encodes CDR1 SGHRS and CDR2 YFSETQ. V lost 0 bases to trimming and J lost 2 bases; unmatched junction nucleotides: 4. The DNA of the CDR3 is TGCGCCAGCAGCTTGGAGGGGGCGGCGAACTATGGCTACACCTTC. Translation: CASSLEGAANYGYTF.

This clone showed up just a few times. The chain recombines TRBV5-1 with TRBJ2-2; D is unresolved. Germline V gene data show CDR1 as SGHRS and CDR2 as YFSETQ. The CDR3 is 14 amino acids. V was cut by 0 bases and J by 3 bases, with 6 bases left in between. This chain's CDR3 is CASSLAMDTGELFF. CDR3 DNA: TGCGCCAGCAGCTTGGCTATGGACACCGGGGAGCTGTTTTTT. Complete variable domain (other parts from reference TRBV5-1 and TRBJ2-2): KAGVTQTPRYLIKTRGQQVTLSCSPISGHRSVSWYQQTPGQGLQFLFEYFSETQRNKGNFPGRFSGRQFSNSRSEMNVSTLELGDSALYLCASSLAMDTGELFFGEGSRLTVL.